Reported below is one TCR beta chain. These data come from a study of T cell responses to AZD1222 COVID-19 vaccine. Profiled with immunoSEQ multiplex PCR; TCRdb holds only in-frame clones, not every one. Here the sample spans 150,000 or so clones, approximately 89% being singletons. V lost 3 bases and J 4 bases, leaving 9 bases between the germline ends. The germline gives CDR1 LGHNA, CDR2 YSLEER. The CDR3 is 13 amino acids. This sequence was found in an adult who received the AZD1222 COVID-19 vaccine. This specimen consisted of peripheral blood, obtained 28 days after the second AZD1222 dose. The V call is TRBV4-3, the J call TRBJ1-1, with D uncertain. DNA for the CDR3: TGCGCCAGCAGCCACGAAGGGAGCACTGAAGCTTTCTTT. Encoded protein: CASSHEGSTEAFF.